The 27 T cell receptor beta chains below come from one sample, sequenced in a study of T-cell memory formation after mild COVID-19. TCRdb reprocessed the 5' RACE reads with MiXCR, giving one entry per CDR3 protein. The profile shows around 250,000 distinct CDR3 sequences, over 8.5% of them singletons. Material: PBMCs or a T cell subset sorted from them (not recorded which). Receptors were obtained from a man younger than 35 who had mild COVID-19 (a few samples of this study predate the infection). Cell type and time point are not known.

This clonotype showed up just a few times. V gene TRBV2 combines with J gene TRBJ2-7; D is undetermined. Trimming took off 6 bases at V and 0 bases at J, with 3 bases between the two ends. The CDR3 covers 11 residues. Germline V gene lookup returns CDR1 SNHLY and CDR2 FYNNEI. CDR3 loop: CASSVSYEQYV. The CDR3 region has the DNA TGTGCCAGCAGCGTCTCCTACGAGCAGTACGTC.

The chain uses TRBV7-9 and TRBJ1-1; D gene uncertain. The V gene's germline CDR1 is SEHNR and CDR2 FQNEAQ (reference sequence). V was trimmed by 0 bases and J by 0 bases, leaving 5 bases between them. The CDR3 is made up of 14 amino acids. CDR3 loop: CASSLAHLNTEAFF. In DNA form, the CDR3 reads TGTGCCAGCAGCTTAGCCCACCTGAACACTGAAGCTTTCTTT.

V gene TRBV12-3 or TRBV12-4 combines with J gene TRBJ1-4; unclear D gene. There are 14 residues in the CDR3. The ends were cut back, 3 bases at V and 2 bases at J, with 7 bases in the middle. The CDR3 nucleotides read TGTGCCAGCAGTTTTTTGGGGACTAATGAAAAACTGTTTTTT. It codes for CASSFLGTNEKLFF.

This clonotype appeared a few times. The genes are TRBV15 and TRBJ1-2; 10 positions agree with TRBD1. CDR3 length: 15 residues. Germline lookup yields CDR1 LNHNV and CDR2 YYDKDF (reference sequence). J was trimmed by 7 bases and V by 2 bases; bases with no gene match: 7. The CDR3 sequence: CATSRTWGQGTGYTF. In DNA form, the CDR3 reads TGTGCCACCAGCAGAACCTGGGGACAGGGGACTGGCTACACCTTC.

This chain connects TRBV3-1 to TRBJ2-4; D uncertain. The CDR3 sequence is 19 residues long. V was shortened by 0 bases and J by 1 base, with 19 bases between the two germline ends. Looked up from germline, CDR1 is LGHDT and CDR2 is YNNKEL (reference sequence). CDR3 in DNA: TGTGCCAGCAGCCAAGATCGGAGTCAACTCCTCACGGCCAAAAACATTCAGTACTTC. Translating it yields CASSQDRSQLLTAKNIQYF.

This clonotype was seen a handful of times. Here the CDR3 DNA reads TGTGCCAGCAGCGTCCTCCACTTGGGGGGGGGAACCTTC. Amino acid sequence: CASSVLHLGGGTF. The chain carries TRBV9 and TRBJ1-2; possibly TRBD1 for D (5 bases). The CDR3 covers 13 residues. The germline V gene encodes CDR1 SGDLS and CDR2 YYNGEE. V dropped 2 bases and J dropped 14 bases, with 19 bases sitting between them.

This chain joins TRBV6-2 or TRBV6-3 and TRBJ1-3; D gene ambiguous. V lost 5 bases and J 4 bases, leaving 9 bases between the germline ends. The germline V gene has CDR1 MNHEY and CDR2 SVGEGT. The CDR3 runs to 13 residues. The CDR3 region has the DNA TGTGCCAGCAGTACCTCGGGAGGAAACACCATATATTTT. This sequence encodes CASSTSGGNTIYF.

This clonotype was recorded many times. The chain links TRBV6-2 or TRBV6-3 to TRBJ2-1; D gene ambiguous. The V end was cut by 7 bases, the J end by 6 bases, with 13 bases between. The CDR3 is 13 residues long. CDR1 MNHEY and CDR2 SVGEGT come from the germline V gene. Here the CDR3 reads CASNQHWGNEQFF. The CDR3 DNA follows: TGTGCCAGCAACCAACACTGGGGCAATGAGCAGTTCTTC.

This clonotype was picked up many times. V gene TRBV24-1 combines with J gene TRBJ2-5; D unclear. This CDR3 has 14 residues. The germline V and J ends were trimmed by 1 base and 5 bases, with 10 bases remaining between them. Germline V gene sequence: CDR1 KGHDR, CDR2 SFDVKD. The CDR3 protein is CATSDFRTVETQYF. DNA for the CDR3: TGTGCCACCAGTGATTTCCGGACCGTGGAGACCCAGTACTTC.

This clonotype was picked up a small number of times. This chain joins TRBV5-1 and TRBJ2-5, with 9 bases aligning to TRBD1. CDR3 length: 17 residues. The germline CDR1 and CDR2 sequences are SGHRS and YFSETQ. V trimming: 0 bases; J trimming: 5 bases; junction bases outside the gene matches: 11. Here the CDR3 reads CASSLGVGDRAVETQYF. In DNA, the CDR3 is TGCGCCAGCAGCTTGGGTGTTGGGGACAGGGCGGTGGAGACCCAGTACTTC. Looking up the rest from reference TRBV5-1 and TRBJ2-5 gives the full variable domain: KAGVTQTPRYLIKTRGQQVTLSCSPISGHRSVSWYQQTPGQGLQFLFEYFSETQRNKGNFPGRFSGRQFSNSRSEMNVSTLELGDSALYLCASSLGVGDRAVETQYFGPGTRLLVL.

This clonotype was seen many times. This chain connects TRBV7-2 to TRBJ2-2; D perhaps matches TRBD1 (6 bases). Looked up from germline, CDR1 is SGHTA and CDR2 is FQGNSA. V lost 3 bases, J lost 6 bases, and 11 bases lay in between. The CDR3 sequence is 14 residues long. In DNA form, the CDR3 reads TGTGCCAGCAGCTTTGGGGGCGGATCCGGGGAGCTGTTTTTT. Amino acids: CASSFGGGSGELFF.

The CDR3 coding sequence is TGCGCCAGCAGCCAAGATGGTCACCTTTTGAACACCGGGGAGCTGTTTTTT. It yields the protein CASSQDGHLLNTGELFF. V gene TRBV4-3 combines with J gene TRBJ2-2; D is ambiguous. Trimming pared 0 bases from V and 1 base from J, leaving 12 bases between. The CDR3 length is 17 residues. Germline V lookup: CDR1 LGHNA, CDR2 YSLEER.

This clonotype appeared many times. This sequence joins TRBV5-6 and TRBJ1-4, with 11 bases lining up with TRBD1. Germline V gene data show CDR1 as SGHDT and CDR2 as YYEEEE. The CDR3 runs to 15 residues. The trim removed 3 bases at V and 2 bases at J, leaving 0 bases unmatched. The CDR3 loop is CASSWTGGTNEKLFF. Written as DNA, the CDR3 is TGTGCCAGCAGCTGGACAGGGGGCACTAATGAAAAACTGTTTTTT.

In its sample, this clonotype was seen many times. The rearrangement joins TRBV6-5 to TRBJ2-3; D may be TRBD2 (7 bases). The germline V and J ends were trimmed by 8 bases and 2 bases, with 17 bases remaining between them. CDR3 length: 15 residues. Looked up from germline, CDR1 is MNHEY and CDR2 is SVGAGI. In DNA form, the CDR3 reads TGTGCCAGCTCGAGGAGGGGGGGGGTCACAGATACGCAGTATTTT. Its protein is CASSRRGGVTDTQYF.

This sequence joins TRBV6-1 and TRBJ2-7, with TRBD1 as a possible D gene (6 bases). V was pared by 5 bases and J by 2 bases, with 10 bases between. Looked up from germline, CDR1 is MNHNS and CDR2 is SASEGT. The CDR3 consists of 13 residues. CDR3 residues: CASSIQGTYEQYV. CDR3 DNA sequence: TGTGCCAGCAGTATACAGGGAACCTACGAGCAGTACGTC.

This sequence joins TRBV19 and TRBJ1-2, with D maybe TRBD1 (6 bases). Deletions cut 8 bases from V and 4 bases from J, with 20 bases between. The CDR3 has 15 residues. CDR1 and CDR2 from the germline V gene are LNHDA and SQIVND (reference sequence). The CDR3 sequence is CASARGRGYGYGYTF. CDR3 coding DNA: TGTGCCAGTGCTCGGGGCAGGGGTTACGGCTATGGCTACACCTTC.

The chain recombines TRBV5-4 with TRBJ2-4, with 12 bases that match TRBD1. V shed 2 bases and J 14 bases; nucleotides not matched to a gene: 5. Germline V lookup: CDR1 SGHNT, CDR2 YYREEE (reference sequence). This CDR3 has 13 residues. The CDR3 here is CASSLWDRGLEYF. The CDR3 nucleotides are TGTGCCAGCAGCTTATGGGACAGGGGGCTGGAGTACTTC.

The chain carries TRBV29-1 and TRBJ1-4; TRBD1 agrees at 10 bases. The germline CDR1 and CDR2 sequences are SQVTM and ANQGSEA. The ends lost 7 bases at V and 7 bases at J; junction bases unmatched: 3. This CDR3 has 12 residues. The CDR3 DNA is TGCAGCGCGGGACAGGGGTTTGAAAAACTGTTTTTT. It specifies CSAGQGFEKLFF. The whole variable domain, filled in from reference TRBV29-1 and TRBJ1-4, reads SAVISQKPSRDICQRGTSLTIQCQVDSQVTMMFWYRQQPGQSLTLIATANQGSEATYESGFVIDKFPISRPNLTFSTLTVSNMSPEDSSIYLCSAGQGFEKLFFGSGTQLSVL.

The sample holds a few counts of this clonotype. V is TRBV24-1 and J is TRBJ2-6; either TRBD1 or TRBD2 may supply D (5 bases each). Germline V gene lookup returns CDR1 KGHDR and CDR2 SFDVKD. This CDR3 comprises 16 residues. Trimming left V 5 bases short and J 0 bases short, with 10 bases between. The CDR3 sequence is CATSGSGPSGANVLTF. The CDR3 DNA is TGTGCCACCAGTGGCTCGGGGCCCTCTGGGGCCAACGTCCTGACTTTC.

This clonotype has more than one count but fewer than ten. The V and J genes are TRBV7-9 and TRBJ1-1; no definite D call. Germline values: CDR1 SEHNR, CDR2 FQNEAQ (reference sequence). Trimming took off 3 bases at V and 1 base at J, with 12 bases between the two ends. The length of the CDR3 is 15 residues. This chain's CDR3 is CASSFHGLGNTEAFF. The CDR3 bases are TGTGCCAGCAGCTTCCATGGTTTAGGGAACACTGAAGCTTTCTTT.

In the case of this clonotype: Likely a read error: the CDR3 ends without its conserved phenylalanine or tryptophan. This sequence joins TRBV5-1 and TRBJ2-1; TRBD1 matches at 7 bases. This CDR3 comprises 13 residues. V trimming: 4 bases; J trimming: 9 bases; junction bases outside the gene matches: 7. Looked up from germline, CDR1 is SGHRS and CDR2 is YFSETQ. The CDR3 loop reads CASSPSDRTEQFL. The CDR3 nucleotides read TGCGCCAGCAGCCCCTCGGACAGGACTGAGCAGTTCTTA.

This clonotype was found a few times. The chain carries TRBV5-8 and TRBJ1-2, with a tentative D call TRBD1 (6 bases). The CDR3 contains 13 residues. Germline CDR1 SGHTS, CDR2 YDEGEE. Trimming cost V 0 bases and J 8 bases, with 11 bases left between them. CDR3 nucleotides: TGTGCCAGCAGCTTGGTACAGGGAAGGGGCTACACCTTC. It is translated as CASSLVQGRGYTF. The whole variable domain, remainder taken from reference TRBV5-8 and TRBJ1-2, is EAGVTQSPTHLIKTRGQQATLRCSPISGHTSVYWYQQALGLGLQFLLWYDEGEERNRGNFPPRFSGRQFPNYSSELNVNALELEDSALYLCASSLVQGRGYTFGSGTRLTVV.

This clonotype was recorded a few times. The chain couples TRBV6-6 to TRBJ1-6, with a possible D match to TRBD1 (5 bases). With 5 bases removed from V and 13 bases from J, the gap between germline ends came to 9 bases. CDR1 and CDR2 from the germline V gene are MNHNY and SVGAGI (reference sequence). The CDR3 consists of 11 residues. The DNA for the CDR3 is TGTGCCAGCAGTGCCCCAGGGCCCCTCCACTTT. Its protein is CASSAPGPLHF.

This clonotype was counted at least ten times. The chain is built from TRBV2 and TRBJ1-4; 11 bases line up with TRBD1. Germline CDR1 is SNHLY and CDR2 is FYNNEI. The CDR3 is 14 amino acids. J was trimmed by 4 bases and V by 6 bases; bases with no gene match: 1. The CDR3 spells CASRGTGGNEKLFF. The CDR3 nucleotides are TGTGCCAGCAGGGGGACAGGGGGTAATGAAAAACTGTTTTTT.

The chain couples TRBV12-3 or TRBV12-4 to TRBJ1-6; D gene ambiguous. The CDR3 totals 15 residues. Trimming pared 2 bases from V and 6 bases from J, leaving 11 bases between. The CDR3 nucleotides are TGTGCCAGCAGTTTAAGTGTTGAATCTAATTCACCCCTCCACTTT. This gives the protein CASSLSVESNSPLHF.

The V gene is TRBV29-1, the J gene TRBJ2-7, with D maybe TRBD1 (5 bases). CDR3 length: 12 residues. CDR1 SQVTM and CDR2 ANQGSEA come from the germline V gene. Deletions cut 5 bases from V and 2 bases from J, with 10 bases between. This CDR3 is CSVSKGTYEQYF. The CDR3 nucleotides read TGCAGCGTTAGCAAGGGGACCTACGAGCAGTACTTC.

CDR3 sequence (DNA): TGTGCCAGCAGCCATAAAGGACAGGGGGCAACTCAGCCCCAGCATTTT. This gives the protein CASSHKGQGATQPQHF. V gene TRBV7-9 combines with J gene TRBJ1-5, with 11 bases fitting TRBD1. Germline V gene data show CDR1 as SEHNR and CDR2 as FQNEAQ (reference sequence). This CDR3 has 16 amino acids. Unmatched junction bases numbered 9, after V lost 5 bases and J lost 6 bases.